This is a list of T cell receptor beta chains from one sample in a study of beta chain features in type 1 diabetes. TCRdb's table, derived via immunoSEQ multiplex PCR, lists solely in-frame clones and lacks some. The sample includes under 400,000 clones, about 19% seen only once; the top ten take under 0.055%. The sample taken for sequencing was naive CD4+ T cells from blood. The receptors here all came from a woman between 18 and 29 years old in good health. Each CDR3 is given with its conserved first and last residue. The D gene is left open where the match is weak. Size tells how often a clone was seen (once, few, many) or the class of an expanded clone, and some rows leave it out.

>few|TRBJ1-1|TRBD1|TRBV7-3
TGTGCCAGCAGCCGGGACAGAGGAGCCAATGAAGCTTTCTTT
CASSRDRGANEAFF
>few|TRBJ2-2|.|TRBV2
TGTGCCAGCAGTGAGTCCCCGGCGAACACCGGGGAGCTGTTTTTT
CASSESPANTGELFF
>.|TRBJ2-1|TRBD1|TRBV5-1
TGCGCCAGCAGACCCCCGGGACAGGGGGATCGGGAGCAGTTCTTC
CASRPPGQGDREQFF
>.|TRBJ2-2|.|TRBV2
TGTGCCAGCACTAGCACCGGGGAGCTGTTTTTT
CASTSTGELFF
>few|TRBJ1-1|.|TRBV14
TGTGCCAGCAGCCAACAGGGGTTCACTGAAGCTTTCTTT
CASSQQGFTEAFF
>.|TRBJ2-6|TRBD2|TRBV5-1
TGCGCCAGCAGCTTGGTGGCGCGGGGGACCTCTGGGGCCAACGTCCTGACTTTC
CASSLVARGTSGANVLTF
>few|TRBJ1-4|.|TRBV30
TGTGCCTGGAGTGTACGGGGAAAACTGTTTTTT
CAWSVRGKLFF
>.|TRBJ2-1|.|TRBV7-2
TGTGCCAGCAGCTTAGCGAGGGCAGATGAGCAGTTCTTC
CASSLARADEQFF
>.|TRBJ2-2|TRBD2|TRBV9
TGTGCCAGCAGCCCCATGGGGGGGGTTAATCTCGGGGAGCTGTTTTTT
CASSPMGGVNLGELFF
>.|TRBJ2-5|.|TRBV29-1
TGCAGCGTTGTCGGTATTGGCCAAGAGACCCAGTACTTC
CSVVGIGQETQYF
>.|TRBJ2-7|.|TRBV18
TGTGCCAGCTCACGATCCGGGACTGGAGACTACGAGCAGTACTTC
CASSRSGTGDYEQYF
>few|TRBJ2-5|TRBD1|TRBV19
TGTGCCAGTAGTATGGACAGGTCAGAGACCCAGTACTTC
CASSMDRSETQYF
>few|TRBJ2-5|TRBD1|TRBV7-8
TGTGCCAGCAGCTCCAGGACAGGGGTTGAGACCCAGTACTTC
CASSSRTGVETQYF
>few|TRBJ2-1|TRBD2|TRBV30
TGTGCCTGGAGTCCTGCGGGAGGGTATCACCTTGATGAGCAGTTCTTC
CAWSPAGGYHLDEQFF